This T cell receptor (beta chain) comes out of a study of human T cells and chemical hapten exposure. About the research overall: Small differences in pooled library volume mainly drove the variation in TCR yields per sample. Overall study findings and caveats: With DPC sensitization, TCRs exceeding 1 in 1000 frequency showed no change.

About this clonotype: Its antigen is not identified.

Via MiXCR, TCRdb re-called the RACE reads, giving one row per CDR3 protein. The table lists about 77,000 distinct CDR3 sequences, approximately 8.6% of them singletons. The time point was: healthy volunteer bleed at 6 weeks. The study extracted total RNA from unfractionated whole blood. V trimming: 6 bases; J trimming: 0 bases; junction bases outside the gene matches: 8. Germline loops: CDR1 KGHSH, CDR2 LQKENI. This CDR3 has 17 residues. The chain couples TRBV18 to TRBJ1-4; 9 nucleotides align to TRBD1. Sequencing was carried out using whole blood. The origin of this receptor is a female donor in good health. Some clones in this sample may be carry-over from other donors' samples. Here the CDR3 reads CASSFRTGATTNEKLFF. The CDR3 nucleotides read TGTGCCAGCTCCTTTCGGACAGGGGCTACAACTAATGAAAAACTGTTTTTT.